This T cell receptor beta chain originates from a study of cytomegalovirus exposure and HLA in healthy donors. Use of 60 Vbeta and 13 Jbeta primers characterized the PCR. Produced via immunoSEQ multiplex PCR; TCRdb's table is partial and in-frame only. The top ten clones hold approximately 1.4% of a sample with about 150,000 clones, roughly four fifths of them seen once. This clone was picked up a small number of times. The length of the CDR3 is 14 residues. CDR1 SGHAT and CDR2 FQNNGV come from the germline V gene. V dropped 3 bases and J dropped 5 bases, with 13 bases sitting between them. V is TRBV11-2 and J is TRBJ1-2; D might be TRBD1 (5 bases). The clonotype originates from a man aged 18 to 30 in good health and CMV-seronegative. The sequenced sample consisted of PBMCs. CDR3 region: CASSFGRGKYGYTF. DNA of the CDR3: TGTGCCAGCAGCTTCGGTAGGGGTAAGTATGGCTACACCTTC.